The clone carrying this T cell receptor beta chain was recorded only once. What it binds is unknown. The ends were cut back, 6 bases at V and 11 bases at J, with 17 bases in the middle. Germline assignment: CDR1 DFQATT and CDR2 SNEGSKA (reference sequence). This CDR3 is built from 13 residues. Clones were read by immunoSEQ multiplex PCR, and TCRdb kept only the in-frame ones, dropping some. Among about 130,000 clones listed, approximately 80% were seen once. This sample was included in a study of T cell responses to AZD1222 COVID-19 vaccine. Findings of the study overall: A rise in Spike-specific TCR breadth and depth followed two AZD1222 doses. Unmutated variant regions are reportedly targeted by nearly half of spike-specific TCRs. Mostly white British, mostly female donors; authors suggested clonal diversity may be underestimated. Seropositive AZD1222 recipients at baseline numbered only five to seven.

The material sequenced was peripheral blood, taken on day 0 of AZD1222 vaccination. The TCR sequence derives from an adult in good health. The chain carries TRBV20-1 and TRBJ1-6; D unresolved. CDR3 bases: TGCAGTGCGAGTCCGGGCCGAATACCACCCCTCCACTTT. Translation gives CSASPGRIPPLHF.